This T cell receptor beta chain was captured in a study of blood T cell repertoires in COVID-19. Study at large: PBMCs, B-cell-depleted T cells, or T cells provided the cDNA or gDNA that made up the material.

Germline CDR1 and CDR2: MNHEY and SVGAGI. V shed 0 bases and J 5 bases; nucleotides not matched to a gene: 5. The CDR3 consists of 16 residues. Authors' methods: Nucleated cell number was recorded as an estimate derived from reference gene primer amplification. The repertoire was sequenced with immunoSEQ multiplex PCR; TCRdb's copy has only in-frame clones and lacks some. That table gives V, J and clone size, and the DNA gave D and trimming. The sample consists of over 80,000 clones, nearly 90% of them appearing once. Sequencing used peripheral blood. The chain is built from TRBV6-5 and TRBJ1-4; 8 nucleotides agree with TRBD1. The receptor's source is a middle-aged man with acute or convalescent COVID-19. This chain's CDR3 is CASSYSATGANEKLFF. The CDR3 DNA sequence: TGTGCCAGCAGTTACTCTGCGACAGGGGCGAATGAAAAACTGTTTTTT.